The 10 T cell receptor beta chains in this list originate from one sample, sequenced in a study of blood T cell repertoires in COVID-19. The method was immunoSEQ multiplex PCR; TCRdb's version includes in-frame clones alone and lacks a portion of them. The data hold 160,000 or so clones, with roughly 93% observed a single time. Specimen: peripheral blood. The receptors were gathered from a woman aged 55 to 70 with COVID-19, enrolled during active disease.

This chain connects TRBV12-3 or TRBV12-4 to TRBJ1-1; 7 bases map to TRBD1. V lost 4 bases and J lost 7; bases outside the gene matches: 6. The CDR3 totals 13 residues. CDR3 DNA sequence: TGTGCCAGCAGTTCCCTCAGGGGGGTTGAAGCTTTCTTT. It specifies CASSSLRGVEAFF.

The chain carries TRBV5-1 and TRBJ2-1, with 13 nucleotides matching TRBD2. V dropped 4 bases and J dropped 7; count of bases not matched to a gene: 8. The germline V gene has CDR1 SGHRS and CDR2 YFSETQ. This CDR3 is 16 amino acids long. The CDR3 loop is CASSGATSGGWNEQFF. For the CDR3, the DNA is TGCGCCAGCAGCGGGGCGACTAGCGGGGGGTGGAATGAGCAGTTCTTC.

The V gene is TRBV7-9, the J gene TRBJ2-1; D is unresolved. Germline assignment: CDR1 SEHNR and CDR2 FQNEAQ (reference sequence). This CDR3 region has 14 residues. Trimming took 9 bases from V and 0 from J, leaving 12 bases between them. CDR3 coding DNA: TGTGCCAGTCGGGTCCAGAGCTCCTACAATGAGCAGTTCTTC. It yields the protein CASRVQSSYNEQFF.

CDR3 in amino acids: CASSPRGGHEKLFF. CDR3 nucleotides: TGTGCCAGCAGTCCAAGGGGGGGTCATGAAAAACTGTTTTTT. The chain combines TRBV6-5 with TRBJ1-4; weak D call: TRBD1 (6 bases). CDR3 size: 14 residues. Trimming shortened V by 5 bases and J by 6 bases, and 13 bases separated the two germline ends. The germline CDR1 and CDR2 sequences are MNHEY and SVGAGI.

This sequence joins TRBV7-2 and TRBJ1-2, with 8 bases aligning to TRBD1. The germline V gene encodes CDR1 SGHTA and CDR2 FQGNSA. The CDR3 consists of 14 residues. J was trimmed by 6 bases and V by 5 bases; bases with no gene match: 8. CDR3 loop: CASSLNGQGNGYTF. CDR3 nucleotides: TGTGCCAGCAGCCTTAATGGACAGGGTAATGGCTACACCTTC.

CDR3 DNA sequence: TGTGCCAGTAGTATATCCCTTTTGGAGGCCGGGGAGCTGTTTTTT. Translation: CASSISLLEAGELFF. J is TRBJ1-3 and V is TRBV19; tentatively, D is TRBD2 (5 bases). The better agreement between TRBJ2-2 and the DNA end casts doubt on the J call. The CDR3 has 15 amino acids. The germline V gene has CDR1 LNHDA and CDR2 SQIVND (reference sequence).

The V call is TRBV5-4, the J call TRBJ1-2; a weak D match, TRBD1 (5 bases). Germline assignment: CDR1 SGHNT and CDR2 YYREEE (reference sequence). Trimming took off 0 bases at V and 5 bases at J, with 8 bases between the two ends. The CDR3 totals 13 residues. In DNA form, the CDR3 reads TGTGCCAGCAGCTTGGAAAGGGGATATGGCTACACCTTC. Amino acids: CASSLERGYGYTF.

The CDR3 DNA reads as TGTGCCAGCAGTTTTCTGATAGCGGCTGGAAGGACCGGGGAGCTGTTTTTT. Translated: CASSFLIAAGRTGELFF. This chain joins TRBV27 and TRBJ2-2; D possibly corresponds to TRBD2 (6 bases). Trimming removed 3 bases at V and 5 bases at J, with 19 bases between. Germline CDR1 is MNHEY and CDR2 is SMNVEV (reference sequence). The length of the CDR3 is 17 residues.

The chain couples TRBV5-1 to TRBJ2-7, with a tentative D call TRBD1 (7 bases). V lost 4 bases to trimming and J lost 2 bases, with 16 bases between them. The CDR3 has 15 amino acids. From germline, CDR1 is SGHRS and CDR2 YFSETQ. CDR3 DNA sequence: TGCGCCAGCAGCCCGCGGGACAGAAATACCTACGAGCAGTACTTC. Translated: CASSPRDRNTYEQYF. The full variable domain, completed using reference TRBV5-1 and TRBJ2-7, is KAGVTQTPRYLIKTRGQQVTLSCSPISGHRSVSWYQQTPGQGLQFLFEYFSETQRNKGNFPGRFSGRQFSNSRSEMNVSTLELGDSALYLCASSPRDRNTYEQYFGPGTRLTVT.

A word on this clone: Compared with germline, one end of the junction differs, possibly owing to a read error. This chain links TRBV6-5 with TRBJ1-2; 7 bases align to TRBD1. Germline V gene data show CDR1 as MNHEY and CDR2 as SVGAGI. The CDR3 loop spans 14 amino acids. The CDR3, as DNA: TGTGCCAGCAGATACTTAAGGACAGGCGAGGGCTACACCTTC. Its translation: CASRYLRTGEGYTF.